A selection of T cell receptor beta chains follows, all from one sample in a study of siplizumab effects on memory and regulatory T cells. Method: immunoSEQ multiplex PCR; TCRdb's copy keeps in-frame clones and lacks some. The sample has 56,000 or so clones; about 98% are singletons. Sequencing input: naive CD8+ T cells sorted from blood. The receptors come from a human donor in good health. The CDR3 runs from the conserved cysteine through the conserved F or W. D genes are given only for firm matches. Size is stated for part of the rows, as once, few or many counts, or as a class when the clone is expanded.

TRBJ2-1	TRBD2	-	TRBV13	CASRSPGLAGANEQFF	TGTGCCAGCAGATCCCCAGGACTAGCGGGAGCCAATGAGCAGTTCTTC
TRBJ2-7	-	-	TRBV9	CASSPGTKYEQYF	TGTGCCAGCTCCCCGGGAACGAAATACGAGCAGTACTTC
TRBJ2-2	TRBD2	few	TRBV6-5	CASSYLRGGTGELFF	TGTGCCAGCAGTTACCTCCGGGGGGGGACCGGGGAGCTGTTTTTT
TRBJ2-7	-	-	TRBV6-1	CASSEGGSYEQYF	TGTGCCAGCAGTGAAGGGGGATCCTACGAGCAGTACTTC
TRBJ2-1	-	-	TRBV28	CASSPRVGVSYNEQFF	TGTGCCAGCAGCCCCCGCGTGGGAGTCTCCTACAATGAGCAGTTCTTC
TRBJ1-1	-	-	TRBV10-2	CASSPWDAKNTEAFF	TGCGCCAGCAGCCCTTGGGACGCCAAGAACACTGAAGCTTTCTTT
TRBJ2-1	TRBD2	-	TRBV7-9	CASSLGREFDNEQFF	TGTGCCAGCAGCTTAGGGCGGGAGTTCGACAATGAGCAGTTCTTC
TRBJ2-1	-	-	TRBV6-6	CASSLIQGSYNEQFF	TGTGCCAGCAGTCTGATCCAGGGGTCCTACAATGAGCAGTTCTTC
TRBJ2-7	TRBD1	-	TRBV30	CALSPGTAYEQYF	TGTGCCCTCAGCCCAGGGACAGCCTACGAGCAGTACTTC
TRBJ2-2	TRBD1	-	TRBV14	CASRLTGTGPGELFF	TGTGCCAGCAGACTCACCGGGACAGGGCCCGGGGAGCTGTTTTTT
TRBJ1-1	-	once	TRBV10-3	CAIIGNLNTEAFF	TGTGCCATCATAGGGAACCTGAACACTGAAGCTTTCTTT
TRBJ2-1	-	-	TRBV9	CASSVDRSHEQFF	TGTGCCAGCAGCGTAGATCGGAGCCATGAGCAGTTCTTC
TRBJ2-2	-	-	TRBV30	CARNRAGELFF	TGTGCCCGGAACAGGGCCGGGGAGCTGTTTTTT
TRBJ1-2	-	-	TRBV5-1	CASSFEGSGGYTF	TGCGCCAGCAGCTTCGAAGGGAGTGGGGGCTACACCTTC
TRBJ2-7	TRBD1	-	TRBV9	CASSAGQDSYEQYF	TGTGCCAGCAGCGCTGGACAGGACTCCTACGAGCAGTACTTC
TRBJ1-2	-	-	TRBV7-9	CASSSPSNYGYTF	TGTGCCAGCAGCTCACCCAGCAACTATGGCTACACCTTC